This TCR beta chain was found in a study of blood T cell repertoires in COVID-19. This table comes from immunoSEQ multiplex PCR, and its TCRdb copy is limited to in-frame clones, with some not included. The table lists about 250,000 clones, over 70% of them singletons. The germline gives CDR1 SQVTM, CDR2 ANQGSEA. The CDR3 is 13 residues long. This chain uses TRBV29-1 with TRBJ2-5; 7 positions agree with TRBD1. The receptor comes from a woman of 80 years or more with acute or convalescent COVID-19. The sequenced sample consisted of peripheral blood. CDR3 nucleotide sequence: TGCAGTTTTACAGGGGTACCAGTAGAGACCCAGTACTTC. Protein product: CSFTGVPVETQYF.